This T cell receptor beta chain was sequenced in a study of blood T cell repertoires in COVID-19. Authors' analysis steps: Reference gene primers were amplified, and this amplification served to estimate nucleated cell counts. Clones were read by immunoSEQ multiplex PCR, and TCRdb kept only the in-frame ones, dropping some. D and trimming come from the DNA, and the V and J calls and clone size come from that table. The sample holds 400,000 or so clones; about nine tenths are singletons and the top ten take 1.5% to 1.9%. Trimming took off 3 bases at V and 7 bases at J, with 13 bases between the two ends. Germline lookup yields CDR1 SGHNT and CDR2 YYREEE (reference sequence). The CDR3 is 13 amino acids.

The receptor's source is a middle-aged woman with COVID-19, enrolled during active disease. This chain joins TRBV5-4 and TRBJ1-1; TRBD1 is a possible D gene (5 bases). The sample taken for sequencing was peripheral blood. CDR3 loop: CASSWTQDSEAFF. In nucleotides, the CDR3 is TGTGCCAGCAGCTGGACGCAAGACAGTGAAGCTTTCTTT.